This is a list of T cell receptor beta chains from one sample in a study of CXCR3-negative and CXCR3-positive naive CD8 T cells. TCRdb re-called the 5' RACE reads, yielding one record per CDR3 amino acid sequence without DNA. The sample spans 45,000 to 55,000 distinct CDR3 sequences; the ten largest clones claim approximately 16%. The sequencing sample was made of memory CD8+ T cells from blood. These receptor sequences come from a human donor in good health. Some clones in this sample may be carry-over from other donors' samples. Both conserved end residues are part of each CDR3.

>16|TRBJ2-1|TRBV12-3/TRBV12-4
CASSYRGIGVSNEQFF
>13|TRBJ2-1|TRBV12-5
CASGPRPYNEQFF
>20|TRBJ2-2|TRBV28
CASREVVSFNPTPSTGELFF
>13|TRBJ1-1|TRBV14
CASSTTWGTEAFF
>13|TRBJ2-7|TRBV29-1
CSVEDLWDREQYF
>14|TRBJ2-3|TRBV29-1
CSVEGLAGVDTQYF
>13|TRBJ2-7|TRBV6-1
CASFPGVSYEQYF
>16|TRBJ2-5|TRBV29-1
CSVGGRAGGYKETQYF
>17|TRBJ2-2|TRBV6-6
CASSYPDYITNTGELFF
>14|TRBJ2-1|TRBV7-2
CASPSGAGDNEQFF
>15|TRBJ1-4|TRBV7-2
CASSSQSGLGEKLFF
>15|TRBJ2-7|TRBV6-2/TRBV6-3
CASSYGSGEPYEQYF
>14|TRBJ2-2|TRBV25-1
CASPSRKGTGELFF
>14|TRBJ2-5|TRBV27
CASSLRGGGETQYF
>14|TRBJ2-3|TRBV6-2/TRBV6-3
CASQTSGGMDTQYF
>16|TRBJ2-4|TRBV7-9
CASSLAPGPGSGIQYF
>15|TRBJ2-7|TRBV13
CASSSEVAGGYEQYF
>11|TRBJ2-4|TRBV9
CASGSGGDQYF
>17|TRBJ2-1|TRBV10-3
CAISETGTSGRKNEQFF
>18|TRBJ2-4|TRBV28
CASSFATGQGRLENIQYF
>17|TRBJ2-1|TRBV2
CASSGDRVEVSYNEQFF
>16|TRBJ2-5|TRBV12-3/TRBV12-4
CASSPPGANYQETQYF
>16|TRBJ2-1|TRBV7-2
CASTIPLAGLYNEQFF
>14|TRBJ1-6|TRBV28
CASTSPGDGSPLHF
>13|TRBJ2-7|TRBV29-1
CSVEGGANYEQYF
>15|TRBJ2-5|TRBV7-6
CASSRGLHGVETQYF
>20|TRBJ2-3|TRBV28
CASSLGINLGLAGVPDTQYF
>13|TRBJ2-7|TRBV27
CASSDRDSYEQYF
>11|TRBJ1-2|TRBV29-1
CSARGLYGYTF
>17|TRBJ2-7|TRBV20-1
CSAYQGLAGASSYEQYF
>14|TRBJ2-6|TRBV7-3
CASSVGVGANVLTF
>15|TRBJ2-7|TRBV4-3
CASSQDISRGYEQYF
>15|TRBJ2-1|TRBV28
CASSPGLAPYNEQFF
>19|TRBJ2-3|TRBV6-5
CASSSSIRRQGYSTDTQYF
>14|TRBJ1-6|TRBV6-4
CASRDDRENSPLHF
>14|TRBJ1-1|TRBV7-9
CASKAVTGDTEAFF
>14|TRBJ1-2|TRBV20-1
CSAPSTGVSIGYTF
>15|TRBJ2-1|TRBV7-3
CASSLNGGPNNEQFF
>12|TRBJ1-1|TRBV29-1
CSVEGTVSEAFF
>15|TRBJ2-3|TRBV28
CASSFMTETTDTQYF
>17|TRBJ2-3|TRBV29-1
CSVEDRGDSSPTDTQYF
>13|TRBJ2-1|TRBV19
CASSIGTSSEQFF
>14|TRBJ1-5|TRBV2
CASSPTGGGQPQHF
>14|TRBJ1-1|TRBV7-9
CASSLKGFNTEAFF